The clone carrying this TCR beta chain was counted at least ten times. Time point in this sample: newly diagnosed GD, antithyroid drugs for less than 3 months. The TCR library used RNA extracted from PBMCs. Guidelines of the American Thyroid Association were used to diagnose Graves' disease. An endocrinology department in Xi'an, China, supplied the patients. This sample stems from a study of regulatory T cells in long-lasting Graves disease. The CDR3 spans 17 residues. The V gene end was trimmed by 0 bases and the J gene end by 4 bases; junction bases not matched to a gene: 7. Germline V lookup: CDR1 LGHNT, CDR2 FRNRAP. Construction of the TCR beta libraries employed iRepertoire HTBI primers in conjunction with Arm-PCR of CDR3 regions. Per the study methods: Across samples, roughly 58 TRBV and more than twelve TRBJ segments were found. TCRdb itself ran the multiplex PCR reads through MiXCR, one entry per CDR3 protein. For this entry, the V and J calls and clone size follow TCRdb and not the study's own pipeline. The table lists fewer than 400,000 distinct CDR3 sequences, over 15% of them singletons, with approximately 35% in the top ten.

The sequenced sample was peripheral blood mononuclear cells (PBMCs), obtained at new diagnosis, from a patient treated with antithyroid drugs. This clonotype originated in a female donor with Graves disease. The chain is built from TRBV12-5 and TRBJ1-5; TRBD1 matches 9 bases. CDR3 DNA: TGTGCTAGTGGTTTGGTACAAGGAGGACAGGGGAATCAGCCCCAGCATTTT. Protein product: CASGLVQGGQGNQPQHF.